This TCR beta chain was profiled in a study of CD8+ T cells in alopecia areata. Study-level information: The drug, oral tofacitinib, was given to treated patients at 5 to 10 mg twice daily. Points from the study as a whole: Scalp clonality decreased significantly with tofacitinib, and so did expanded CD8+ clones among the top 100. Many expanded lesional clones remained in scalp and blood on tofacitinib.

The treatment denotes: oral pan-JAK inhibitor, 5-10 mg twice daily. Alopecia areata patients gave lesional scalp punch biopsies and peripheral blood samples. This CDR3 is built from 14 residues. V was clipped by 6 bases and J by 7 bases; unmatched bases: 10. The germline V gene has CDR1 SQVTM and CDR2 ANQGSEA. This clone came up a few times. Its antigen is not identified. Sequencing used cDNA as its template, made by extracting RNA and reverse transcribing it. Some clones are missing from TCRdb's copy, which holds only in-frame ones; the method was immunoSEQ multiplex PCR. Among more than 200,000 clones listed, around 43% were seen once.

This sequence originates from a human donor with alopecia areata. The chain couples TRBV29-1 to TRBJ2-1; 9 bases match TRBD2. This sample comprised CD4+ T cells sorted from blood, obtained at approximately week 36, from a patient treated with tofacitinib. As DNA, the CDR3 is TGCAGCGTGGGGATGGCGGGAGGGTTTAATGAGCAGTTCTTC. It translates to CSVGMAGGFNEQFF.